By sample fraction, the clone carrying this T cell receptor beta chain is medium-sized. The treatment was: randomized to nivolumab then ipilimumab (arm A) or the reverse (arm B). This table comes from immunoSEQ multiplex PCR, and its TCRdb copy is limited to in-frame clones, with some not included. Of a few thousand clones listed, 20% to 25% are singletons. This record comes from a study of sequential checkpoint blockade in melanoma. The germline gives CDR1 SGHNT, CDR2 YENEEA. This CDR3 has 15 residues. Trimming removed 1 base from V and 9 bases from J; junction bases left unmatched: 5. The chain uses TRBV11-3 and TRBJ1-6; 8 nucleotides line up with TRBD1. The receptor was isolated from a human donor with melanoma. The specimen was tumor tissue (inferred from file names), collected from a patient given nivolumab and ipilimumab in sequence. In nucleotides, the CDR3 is TGTGCCAGCAGCTTAGGACAGGGGATGGGTTCACCCCTCCACTTT. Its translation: CASSLGQGMGSPLHF.